The present entry profiles one T cell receptor beta chain with its context. The CDR3 spans 15 residues. Germline V gives CDR1 MDHEN, CDR2 SYDVKM. Trimming at V came to 7 bases and at J to 8 bases, leaving 12 bases not matched to a gene. This specimen belongs to a study of blood T cell repertoires in COVID-19. Using immunoSEQ multiplex PCR, the repertoire was profiled, and TCRdb retains in-frame clones only, with some absent. The data show a few hundred thousand clones, roughly 87% seen once. This sequence joins TRBV28 and TRBJ1-2; 11 bases match TRBD1. The receptor was isolated from a woman younger than 45 who had recovered from COVID-19. The source material was PBMCs or T cells enriched from blood (not recorded which). CDR3 in DNA: TGTGCCAGCATCACTCTCGGGACAGGGGGACCGGGCTACACCTTC. Translation gives CASITLGTGGPGYTF.